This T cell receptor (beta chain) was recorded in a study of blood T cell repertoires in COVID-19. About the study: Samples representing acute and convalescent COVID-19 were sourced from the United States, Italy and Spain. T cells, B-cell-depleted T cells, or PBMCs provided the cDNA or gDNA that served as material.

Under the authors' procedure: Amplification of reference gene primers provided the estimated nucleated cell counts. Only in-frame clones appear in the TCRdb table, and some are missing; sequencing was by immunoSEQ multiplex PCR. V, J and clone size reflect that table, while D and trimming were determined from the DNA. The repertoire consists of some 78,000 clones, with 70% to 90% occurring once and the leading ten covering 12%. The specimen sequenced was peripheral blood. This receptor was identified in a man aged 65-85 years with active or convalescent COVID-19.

The CDR3 nucleotides read TGCGCCAGCAGTCAATCGGGGATCTCGGGTGGACAGGAAACCCTCTATGGCTACACCTTC. It yields the protein CASSQSGISGGQETLYGYTF. This sequence joins TRBV23-1 and TRBJ1-2; 7 nucleotides align to TRBD1. TRBV23-1 is annotated as an ORF whose role is uncertain. Trimming took 0 bases from V and 4 from J; bases not matched to a gene: 20. This CDR3 has 20 amino acids.